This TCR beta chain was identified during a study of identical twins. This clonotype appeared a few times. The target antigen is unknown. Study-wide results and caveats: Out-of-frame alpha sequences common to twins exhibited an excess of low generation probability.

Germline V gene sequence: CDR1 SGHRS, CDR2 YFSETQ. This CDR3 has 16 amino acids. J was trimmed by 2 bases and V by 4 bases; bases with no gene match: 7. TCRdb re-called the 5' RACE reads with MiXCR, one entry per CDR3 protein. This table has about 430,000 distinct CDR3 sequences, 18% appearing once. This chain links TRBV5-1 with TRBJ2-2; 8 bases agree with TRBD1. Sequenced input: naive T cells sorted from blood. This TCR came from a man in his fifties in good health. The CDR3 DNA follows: TGCGCCAGCAGCCCCGTCGGGACAGGAAACACCGGGGAGCTGTTTTTT. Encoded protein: CASSPVGTGNTGELFF.